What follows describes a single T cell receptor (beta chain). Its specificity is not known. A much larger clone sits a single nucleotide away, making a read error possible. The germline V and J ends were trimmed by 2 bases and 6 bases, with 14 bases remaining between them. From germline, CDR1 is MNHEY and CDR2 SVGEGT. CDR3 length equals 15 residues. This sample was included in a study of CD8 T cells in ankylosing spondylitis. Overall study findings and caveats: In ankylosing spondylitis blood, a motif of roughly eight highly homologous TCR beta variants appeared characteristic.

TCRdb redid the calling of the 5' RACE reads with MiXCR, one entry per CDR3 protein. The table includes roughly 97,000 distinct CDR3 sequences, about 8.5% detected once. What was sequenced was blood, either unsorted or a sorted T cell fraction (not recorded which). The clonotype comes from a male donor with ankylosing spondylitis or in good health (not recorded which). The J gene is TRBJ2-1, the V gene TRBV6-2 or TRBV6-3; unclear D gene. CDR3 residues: CASSYLARATNEQFF. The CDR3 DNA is TGTGCCAGCAGTTACCTTGCCCGGGCGACCAATGAGCAGTTCTTC.